This T cell receptor (beta chain) is drawn from a study of blood T cell repertoires in COVID-19. The overall study: PBMCs, B-cell-depleted T cells, or T cells provided the cDNA or gDNA that made up the material.

Sequencing was performed with immunoSEQ multiplex PCR; in TCRdb, only in-frame clones are kept and a portion is missing. The table shows 200,000 to 300,000 clones, with around 90% occurring only once. From germline, CDR1 is MDHEN and CDR2 SYDVKM. The CDR3 has 17 residues. V lost 3 bases and J 6 bases, leaving 23 bases between the germline ends. The clonotype originates from a man aged 25 to 40 with COVID-19, enrolled during active disease. This chain uses TRBV28 with TRBJ1-2; D is uncertain. The material sequenced was peripheral blood. The CDR3 spells CASSFKRRGLIMNGYTF. In nucleotides, the CDR3 is TGTGCCAGCAGTTTTAAGCGGCGAGGTCTGATCATGAATGGCTACACCTTC.